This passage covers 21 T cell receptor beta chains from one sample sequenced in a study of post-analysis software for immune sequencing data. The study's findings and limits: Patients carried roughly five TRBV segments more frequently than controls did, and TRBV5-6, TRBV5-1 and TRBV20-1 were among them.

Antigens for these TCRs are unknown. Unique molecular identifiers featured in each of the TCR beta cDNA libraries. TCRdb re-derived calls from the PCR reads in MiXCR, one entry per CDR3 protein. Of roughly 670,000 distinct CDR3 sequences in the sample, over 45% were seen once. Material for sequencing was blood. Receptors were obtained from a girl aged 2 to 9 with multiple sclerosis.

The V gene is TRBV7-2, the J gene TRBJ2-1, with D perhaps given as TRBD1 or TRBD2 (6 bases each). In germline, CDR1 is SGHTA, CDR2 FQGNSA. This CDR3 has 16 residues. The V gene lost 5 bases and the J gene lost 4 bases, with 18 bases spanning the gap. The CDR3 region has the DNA TGTGCCAGCAGCCCCCTTGGGAGGACAGCTTACAATGAGCAGTTCTTC. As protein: CASSPLGRTAYNEQFF.

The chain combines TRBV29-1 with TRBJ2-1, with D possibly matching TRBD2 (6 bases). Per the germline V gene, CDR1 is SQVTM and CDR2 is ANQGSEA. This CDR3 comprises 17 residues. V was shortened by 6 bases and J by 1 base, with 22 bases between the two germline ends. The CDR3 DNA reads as TGCAGCGTGGATTCGGGCGGTTTAGGAGGGTCCTACAATGAGCAGTTCTTC. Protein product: CSVDSGGLGGSYNEQFF.

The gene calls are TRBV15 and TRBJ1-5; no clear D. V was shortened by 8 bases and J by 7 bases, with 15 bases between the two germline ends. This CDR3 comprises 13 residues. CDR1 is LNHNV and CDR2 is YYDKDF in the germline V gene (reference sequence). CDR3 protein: CATGQVLGQPQHF. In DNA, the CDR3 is TGTGCCACCGGGCAGGTCCTGGGGCAGCCCCAGCATTTT. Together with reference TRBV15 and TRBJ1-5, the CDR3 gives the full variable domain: DAMVIQNPRYQVTQFGKPVTLSCSQTLNHNVMYWYQQKSSQAPKLLFHYYDKDFNNEADTPDNFQSRRPNTSFCFLDIRSPGLGDTAMYLCATGQVLGQPQHFGDGTRLSIL.

CDR3 sequence: CASSSTISYGYTF. The CDR3 bases are TGTGCCAGCAGTTCCACGATATCCTATGGCTACACCTTC. This chain connects TRBV6-2 or TRBV6-3 to TRBJ1-2; D not certain. The germline V gene encodes CDR1 MNHEY and CDR2 SVGEGT. Between the trimmed V and J ends, which lost 4 bases and 4 bases, there was a span of 10 bases. The CDR3 runs 13 residues.

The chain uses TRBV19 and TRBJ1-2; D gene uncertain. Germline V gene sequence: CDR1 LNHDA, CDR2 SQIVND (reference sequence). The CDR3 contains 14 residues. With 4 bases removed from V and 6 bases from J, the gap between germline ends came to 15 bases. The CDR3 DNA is TGTGCCAGTAGTACCCCCGACAATTCCCATGGCTACACCTTC. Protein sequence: CASSTPDNSHGYTF.

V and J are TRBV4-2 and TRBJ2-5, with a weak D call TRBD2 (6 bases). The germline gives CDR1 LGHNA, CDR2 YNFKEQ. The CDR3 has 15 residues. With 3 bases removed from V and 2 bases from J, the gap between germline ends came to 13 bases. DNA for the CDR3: TGTGCCAGCAGCCAGCTTGCTAGCGAGCAAGAGACCCAGTACTTC. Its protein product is CASSQLASEQETQYF.

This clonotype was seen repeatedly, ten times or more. The CDR3 DNA sequence: TGTGCCAGCAGCTTAGCAGGGCACGAGCAGTACTTC. It is translated as CASSLAGHEQYF. This chain joins TRBV13 and TRBJ2-7, with D possibly matching TRBD1 (5 bases). CDR1 is PRHDT and CDR2 is FYEKMQ in the germline V gene (reference sequence). V lost 1 base and J 5 bases, leaving 6 bases between the germline ends. The CDR3 has 12 residues.

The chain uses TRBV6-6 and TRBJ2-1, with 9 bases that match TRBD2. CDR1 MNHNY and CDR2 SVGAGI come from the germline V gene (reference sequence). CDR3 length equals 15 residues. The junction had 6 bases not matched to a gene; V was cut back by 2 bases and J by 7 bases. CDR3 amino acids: CASSYPAGGENEQFF. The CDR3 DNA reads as TGTGCCAGCAGTTACCCAGCGGGGGGCGAAAATGAGCAGTTCTTC.

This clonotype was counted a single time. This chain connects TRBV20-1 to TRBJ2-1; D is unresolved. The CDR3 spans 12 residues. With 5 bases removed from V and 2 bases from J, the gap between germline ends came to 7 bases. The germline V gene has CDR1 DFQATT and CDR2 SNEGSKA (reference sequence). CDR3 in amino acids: CSAPRPYNEQFF. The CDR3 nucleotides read TGCAGTGCTCCCAGGCCCTACAATGAGCAGTTCTTC.

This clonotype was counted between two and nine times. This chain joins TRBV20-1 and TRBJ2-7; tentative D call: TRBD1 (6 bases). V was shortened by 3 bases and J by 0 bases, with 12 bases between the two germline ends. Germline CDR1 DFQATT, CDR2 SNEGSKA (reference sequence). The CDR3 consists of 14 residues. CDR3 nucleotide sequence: TGCAGTGCTAGTGGGACACAAGACTCCTACGAGCAGTACTTC. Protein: CSASGTQDSYEQYF.

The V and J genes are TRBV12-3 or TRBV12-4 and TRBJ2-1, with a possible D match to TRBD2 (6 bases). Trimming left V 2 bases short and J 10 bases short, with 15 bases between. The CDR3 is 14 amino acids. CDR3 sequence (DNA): TGTGCCAGCAGTTTACGGCTAGCGCGTGAGGAGCAGTTCTTC. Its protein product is CASSLRLAREEQFF.

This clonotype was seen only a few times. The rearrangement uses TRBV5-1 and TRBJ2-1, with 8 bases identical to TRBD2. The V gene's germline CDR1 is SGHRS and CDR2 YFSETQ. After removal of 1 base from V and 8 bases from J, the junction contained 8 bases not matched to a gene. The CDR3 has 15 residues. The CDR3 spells CASSLTIAGYDEQFF. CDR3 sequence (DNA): TGCGCCAGCAGCTTGACCATAGCGGGATACGATGAGCAGTTCTTC.

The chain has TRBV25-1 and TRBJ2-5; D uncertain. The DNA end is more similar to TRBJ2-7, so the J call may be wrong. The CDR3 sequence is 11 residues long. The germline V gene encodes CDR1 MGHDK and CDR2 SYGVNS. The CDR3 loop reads CASSFFDEQYF. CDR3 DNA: TGTGCCAGCAGCTTCTTCGACGAGCAGTACTTC.

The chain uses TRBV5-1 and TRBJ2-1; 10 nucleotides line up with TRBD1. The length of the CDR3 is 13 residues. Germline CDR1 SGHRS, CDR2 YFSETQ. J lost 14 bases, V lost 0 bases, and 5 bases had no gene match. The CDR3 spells CASSLAGTGVKFF. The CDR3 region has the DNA TGCGCCAGCAGCTTGGCCGGGACAGGGGTTAAGTTCTTC. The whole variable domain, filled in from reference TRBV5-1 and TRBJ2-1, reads KAGVTQTPRYLIKTRGQQVTLSCSPISGHRSVSWYQQTPGQGLQFLFEYFSETQRNKGNFPGRFSGRQFSNSRSEMNVSTLELGDSALYLCASSLAGTGVKFFGPGTRLTVL.

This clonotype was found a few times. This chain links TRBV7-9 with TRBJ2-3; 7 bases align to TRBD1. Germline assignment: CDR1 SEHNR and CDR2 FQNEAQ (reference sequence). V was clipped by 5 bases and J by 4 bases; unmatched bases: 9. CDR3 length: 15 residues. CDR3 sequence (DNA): TGTGCCAGCAGCACACGAGACAGGGTATCAGATACGCAGTATTTT. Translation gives CASSTRDRVSDTQYF. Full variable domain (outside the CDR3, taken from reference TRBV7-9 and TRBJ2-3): DTGVSQNPRHKITKRGQNVTFRCDPISEHNRLYWYRQTLGQGPEFLTYFQNEAQLEKSRLLSDRFSAERPKGSFSTLEIQRTEQGDSAMYLCASSTRDRVSDTQYFGPGTRLTVL.

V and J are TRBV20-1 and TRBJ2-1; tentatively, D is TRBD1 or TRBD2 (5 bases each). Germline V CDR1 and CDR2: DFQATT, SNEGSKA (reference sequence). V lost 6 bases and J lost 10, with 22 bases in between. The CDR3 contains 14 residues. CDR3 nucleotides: TGCAGTGCCGGTCCGGGACGTCTGCCGGAGGAGCAGTTCTTC. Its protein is CSAGPGRLPEEQFF.

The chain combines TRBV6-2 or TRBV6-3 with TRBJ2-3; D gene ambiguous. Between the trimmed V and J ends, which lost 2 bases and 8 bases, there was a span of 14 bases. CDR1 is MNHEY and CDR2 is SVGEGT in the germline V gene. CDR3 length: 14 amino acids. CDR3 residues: CASSYSLSFATQYF. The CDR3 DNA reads TGTGCCAGCAGTTACAGTCTATCTTTCGCTACGCAGTATTTT.

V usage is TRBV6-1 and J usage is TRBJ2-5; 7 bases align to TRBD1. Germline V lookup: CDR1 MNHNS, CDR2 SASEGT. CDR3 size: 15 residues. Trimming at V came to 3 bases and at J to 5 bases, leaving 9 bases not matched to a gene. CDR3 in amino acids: CASSDEGAKGETQYF. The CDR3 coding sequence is TGTGCCAGCAGTGATGAGGGGGCCAAGGGTGAGACCCAGTACTTC.

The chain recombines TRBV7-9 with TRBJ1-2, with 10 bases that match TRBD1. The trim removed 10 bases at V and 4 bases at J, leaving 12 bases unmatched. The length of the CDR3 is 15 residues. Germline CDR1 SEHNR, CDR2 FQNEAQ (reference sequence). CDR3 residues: CATGTGADPTYGYTF. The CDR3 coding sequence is TGTGCCACCGGGACAGGGGCCGATCCCACCTATGGCTACACCTTC.

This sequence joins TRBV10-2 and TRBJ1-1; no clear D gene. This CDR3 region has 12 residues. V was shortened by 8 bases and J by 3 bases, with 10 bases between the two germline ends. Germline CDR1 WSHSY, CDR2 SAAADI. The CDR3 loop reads CASVTGDTEAFF. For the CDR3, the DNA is TGCGCCAGCGTCACCGGGGACACTGAAGCTTTCTTT.

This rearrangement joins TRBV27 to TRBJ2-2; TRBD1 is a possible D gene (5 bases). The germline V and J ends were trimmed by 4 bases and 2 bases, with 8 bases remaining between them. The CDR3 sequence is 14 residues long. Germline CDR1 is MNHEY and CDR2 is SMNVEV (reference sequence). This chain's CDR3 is CASSSRGNTGELFF. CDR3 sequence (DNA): TGTGCCAGCAGTTCTAGGGGAAACACCGGGGAGCTGTTTTTT.